This TCR beta chain came from a study of identical twins. In TCRdb, the 5' RACE reads were re-called with MiXCR into one record per CDR3 protein. The sample has more than 1.5 million distinct CDR3 sequences, about 30% seen once; the top ten hold about 0.27%. This CDR3 spans 15 amino acids. Germline CDR1 and CDR2: SGHDN and FVKESK. Trimming cost V 0 bases and J 5 bases, with 12 bases left between them. The chain has TRBV14 and TRBJ2-3; D remains ambiguous. Sequencing was carried out using cord blood. The receptor was derived from a newborn girl in good health. CDR3 residues: CASSQENYWGDTQYF. DNA for the CDR3: TGTGCCAGCAGCCAAGAAAACTACTGGGGAGATACGCAGTATTTT. The full variable domain, its missing parts supplied by reference TRBV14 and TRBJ2-3, is EAGVTQFPSHSVIEKGQTVTLRCDPISGHDNLYWYRRVMGKEIKFLLHFVKESKQDESGMPNNRFLAERTGGTYSTLKVQPAELEDSGVYFCASSQENYWGDTQYFGPGTRLTVL.